Each of the 3 T cell receptor beta chains below was sequenced from the same sample in a study of cytomegalovirus exposure and HLA in healthy donors. A multiplex PCR was run with 60 Vbeta primers and 13 Jbeta primers. This table comes from immunoSEQ multiplex PCR, and its TCRdb copy is limited to in-frame clones, with some not included. The table records 160,000 or so clones, about 72% of them present only once. The specimen sequenced was PBMCs. The receptors come from a human donor in good health.

For this clone: The conserved closing phenylalanine or tryptophan is absent in this CDR3, likely reflecting a read error. The V call is TRBV6-1, the J call TRBJ1-5; possibly TRBD1 for D (6 bases). Trimming took 0 bases from V and 4 from J, leaving 16 bases between them. From germline, CDR1 is MNHNS and CDR2 SASEGT. This CDR3 region has 17 residues. The CDR3 DNA reads as TGTGCCAGCAGTGAAGCCCCCGGGGGGGCCGTTAATCAGCCCCAGCATGTT. It translates to CASSEAPGGAVNQPQHV.

In its sample, this clone was seen a few times. The rearrangement uses TRBV5-6 and TRBJ1-5, with 7 bases aligning to TRBD1. Trimming removed 0 bases from V and 1 base from J; junction bases left unmatched: 4. The germline V gene has CDR1 SGHDT and CDR2 YYEEEE. This CDR3 comprises 16 residues. The CDR3 here is CASSLAGTVSNQPQHF. In DNA form, the CDR3 reads TGTGCCAGCAGCTTGGCGGGGACAGTAAGCAATCAGCCCCAGCATTTT.

This chain links TRBV6-4 with TRBJ2-3; tentatively, D is TRBD2 (5 bases). Per germline, CDR1 MRHNA and CDR2 SNTAGT. There are 13 residues in the CDR3. Trimming left V 4 bases short and J 3 bases short, with 8 bases between. CDR3 residues: CASSARETDTQYF. The CDR3 nucleotides are TGTGCCAGCAGTGCGAGGGAGACAGATACGCAGTATTTT.